This T cell receptor beta chain originates from a study of shared clonotypes between healthy human individuals. On the study more broadly: Aged between 18 and 49, the donors were a couple of women and a few men. Study-level results: Sequencing depth was expected to influence donor clonotype sharing.

CDR3 length: 13 amino acids. Losses at the gene ends were 2 bases for V and 5 bases for J; bases not matched to a gene: 2. The V gene's germline CDR1 is GTSNPN and CDR2 SVGIG (reference sequence). Among the donors, all were Caucasian adults who lived in Nashville, Tennessee. Several immunoSEQ plates received, in even portions, the genomic DNA of each subset. Method: immunoSEQ multiplex PCR; TCRdb's copy keeps in-frame clones and lacks some. The sample includes under 2,500,000 clones, roughly 95% seen only once; the top ten take over 0.1%. This clone occurred once. Its matching antigen is unknown. The sample taken for sequencing was naive CD4+ T cells sorted from blood. Subset indicated: CD45RA+ positively selected. The J gene is TRBJ2-2, the V gene TRBV30, with 7 bases fitting TRBD1. The sequence was obtained from a man aged 18 to 29 in good health. The CDR3 is CAWSTQGTGELFF. The CDR3 bases are TGTGCCTGGAGTACACAGGGGACCGGGGAGCTGTTTTTT.